These T cell receptor beta chains were read from a single sample in a study of cytomegalovirus exposure and HLA in healthy donors. TCRdb's copy holds only in-frame clones and misses some; the assay was immunoSEQ multiplex PCR. The sample holds some 130,000 clones, about 80% seen once. The sequenced sample consisted of PBMCs. Receptors originate from a man in his thirties or forties in good health and CMV-seropositive. CDR3s include the opening cysteine and the closing phenylalanine or tryptophan. Each record gives: clone size, D gene, CDR3 length, V gene, J gene, CDR3 DNA, CDR3 protein. A D gene is named only where the DNA matches it firmly. Part of the rows lack a size; the others show once, few, many or a class for expanded clones.

abundance: .
d_gene: TRBD2
len: 16
v_gene: TRBV6-5
j_gene: TRBJ2-7
CDR3nt: TGTGCCAGCAGTTACTCTTGGACTAGCGGGCAAAAGGGGTGGTACTTC
CDR3aa: CASSYSWTSGQKGWYF

abundance: .
d_gene: .
len: 13
v_gene: TRBV2
j_gene: TRBJ1-1
CDR3nt: TGTGCCAGCAGTGAGGAGGTTAACACTGAAGCTTTCTTT
CDR3aa: CASSEEVNTEAFF

abundance: .
d_gene: .
len: 13
v_gene: TRBV19
j_gene: TRBJ1-1
CDR3nt: TGTGCCAGTAGTATCCTGGGCGGGGATGTTGGTTTCTTT
CDR3aa: CASSILGGDVGFF

abundance: .
d_gene: .
len: 13
v_gene: TRBV5-1
j_gene: TRBJ1-1
CDR3nt: TGCGCCAGCCGGGACATAGGGGGCACTGAAGCTTTCTTT
CDR3aa: CASRDIGGTEAFF

abundance: .
d_gene: .
len: 13
v_gene: TRBV10-3
j_gene: TRBJ2-1
CDR3nt: TGTGCCATCGGGACATCTCGGCCGGGTGAGCAGTTCTTC
CDR3aa: CAIGTSRPGEQFF

abundance: .
d_gene: TRBD1
len: 14
v_gene: TRBV9
j_gene: TRBJ2-1
CDR3nt: TGTGCCAGCAGCTGGGACAGTTATAGTAATGAGCAGTTCTTC
CDR3aa: CASSWDSYSNEQFF

abundance: .
d_gene: .
len: 14
v_gene: TRBV14
j_gene: TRBJ1-1
CDR3nt: TGTGCCAGCAGCCCTCGGACAGCTGGGACTGAAGCTTTCTTT
CDR3aa: CASSPRTAGTEAFF

abundance: .
d_gene: .
len: 19
v_gene: TRBV9
j_gene: TRBJ1-1
CDR3nt: TGTGCCAGCAGCGTCTTTAGTGGGGGGGTAGGTCTAGAGAACACTGAAGCTTTCTTT
CDR3aa: CASSVFSGGVGLENTEAFF

abundance: once
d_gene: TRBD1
len: 16
v_gene: TRBV14
j_gene: TRBJ2-7
CDR3nt: TGTGCCAGCAGCCAACTTCGGACAGGGGGCTTCTACGAGCAGTACTTC
CDR3aa: CASSQLRTGGFYEQYF

abundance: .
d_gene: .
len: 14
v_gene: TRBV21-1
j_gene: TRBJ1-1
CDR3nt: TGTGCCAGCAGCAACCAGATAATGAACACTGAAGCTTTCTTT
CDR3aa: CASSNQIMNTEAFF

abundance: .
d_gene: .
len: 16
v_gene: TRBV19
j_gene: TRBJ1-5
CDR3nt: TGTGCCAGTAGTATACCAGGGGACCCTGGGAATCAGCCCCAGCATTTT
CDR3aa: CASSIPGDPGNQPQHF

abundance: .
d_gene: .
len: 13
v_gene: TRBV7-2
j_gene: TRBJ1-2
CDR3nt: TGTGCCAGCAGCTTTGGACAGAACTATGGCTACACCTTC
CDR3aa: CASSFGQNYGYTF

abundance: .
d_gene: TRBD2
len: 16
v_gene: TRBV5-1
j_gene: TRBJ2-7
CDR3nt: TGCGCCAGCAGCCCCAGGCTAGCGGGAGCGGTCTACGAGCAGTACTTC
CDR3aa: CASSPRLAGAVYEQYF

abundance: .
d_gene: TRBD2
len: 15
v_gene: TRBV27
j_gene: TRBJ2-5
CDR3nt: TGTGCCAGCAGATACGGCGGGAGTACCCAAGAGACCCAGTACTTC
CDR3aa: CASRYGGSTQETQYF

abundance: .
d_gene: TRBD1
len: 14
v_gene: TRBV4-3
j_gene: TRBJ1-2
CDR3nt: TGCGCCAGCAGCCAAGACACAGGGGACTATGGCTACACCTTC
CDR3aa: CASSQDTGDYGYTF

abundance: .
d_gene: TRBD1
len: 14
v_gene: TRBV10-3
j_gene: TRBJ2-5
CDR3nt: TGTGCCATCAGCGCTACAGGGGCTCAAGAGACCCAGTACTTC
CDR3aa: CAISATGAQETQYF

abundance: .
d_gene: .
len: 14
v_gene: TRBV9
j_gene: TRBJ1-6
CDR3nt: TGTGCCAGCAGCGTAGCGGGGGGTTTTTCACCCCTCCACTTT
CDR3aa: CASSVAGGFSPLHF

abundance: .
d_gene: TRBD1
len: 17
v_gene: TRBV10-3
j_gene: TRBJ1-2
CDR3nt: TGTGCCATCAGTGAGACTAACCCTGCAGGGGGAAGATATGGCTACACCTTC
CDR3aa: CAISETNPAGGRYGYTF

abundance: .
d_gene: TRBD1
len: 15
v_gene: TRBV10-3
j_gene: TRBJ2-7
CDR3nt: TGTGCCATCGGACCTCCGGGACAGGGGGTAGTCGAGCAGTACTTC
CDR3aa: CAIGPPGQGVVEQYF

abundance: .
d_gene: .
len: 13
v_gene: TRBV2
j_gene: TRBJ1-1
CDR3nt: TGTGCCAGCAGTGAAACGGGAGCGACTGAAGCTTTCTTT
CDR3aa: CASSETGATEAFF

abundance: .
d_gene: .
len: 13
v_gene: TRBV9
j_gene: TRBJ2-3
CDR3nt: TGTGCCAGCAGCGTAGGAGGGTCAGATACGCAGTATTTT
CDR3aa: CASSVGGSDTQYF

abundance: .
d_gene: .
len: 15
v_gene: TRBV5-1
j_gene: TRBJ2-1
CDR3nt: TGCGCCAGCAGCTCCCGGGATAACTCCTACAATGAGCAGTTCTTC
CDR3aa: CASSSRDNSYNEQFF

abundance: .
d_gene: .
len: 12
v_gene: TRBV2
j_gene: TRBJ1-2
CDR3nt: TGTGCCAGCAGCCGTACTAACTATGGCTACACCTTC
CDR3aa: CASSRTNYGYTF

abundance: .
d_gene: TRBD2
len: 15
v_gene: TRBV15
j_gene: TRBJ2-7
CDR3nt: TGTGCCACCAGCCCAGGACTAGCGGGAGTGTACGAGCAGTACTTC
CDR3aa: CATSPGLAGVYEQYF

abundance: .
d_gene: TRBD1
len: 16
v_gene: TRBV18
j_gene: TRBJ2-1
CDR3nt: TGTGCCAGCTCACCCGGGACAGGAGCCACAAACAATGAGCAGTTCTTC
CDR3aa: CASSPGTGATNNEQFF

abundance: .
d_gene: TRBD2
len: 18
v_gene: TRBV23-1
j_gene: TRBJ2-2
CDR3nt: TGCGCCAGCAGTCCGCTTTTTCGCGGGGGGCTCCACACCGGGGAGCTGTTTTTT
CDR3aa: CASSPLFRGGLHTGELFF

abundance: once
d_gene: .
len: 14
v_gene: TRBV9
j_gene: TRBJ2-2
CDR3nt: TGTGCCAGCACCTCCCTGACAGAGCCCGGGGAGCTGTTTTTT
CDR3aa: CASTSLTEPGELFF

abundance: once
d_gene: TRBD1
len: 14
v_gene: TRBV5-1
j_gene: TRBJ1-2
CDR3nt: TGCGCCAGCAGGGTACAGGGGGTAGACTATGGCTACACCTTC
CDR3aa: CASRVQGVDYGYTF

abundance: .
d_gene: .
len: 16
v_gene: TRBV5-6
j_gene: TRBJ1-1
CDR3nt: TGTGCCAGCAGCTACAAATTCGGAGGCGAGAACACTGAAGCTTTCTTT
CDR3aa: CASSYKFGGENTEAFF

abundance: .
d_gene: TRBD2
len: 15
v_gene: TRBV4-1
j_gene: TRBJ2-1
CDR3nt: TGCGCCAGCAGCCGACTAGCGGGTGACTACAATGAGCAGTTCTTC
CDR3aa: CASSRLAGDYNEQFF

abundance: .
d_gene: TRBD1
len: 13
v_gene: TRBV19
j_gene: TRBJ1-3
CDR3nt: TGTGCCAGTCGTACAGGGGGTGGAAACACCATATATTTT
CDR3aa: CASRTGGGNTIYF

abundance: few
d_gene: TRBD1
len: 15
v_gene: TRBV5-1
j_gene: TRBJ1-2
CDR3nt: TGCGCCAGCAGCCTGGGGACAGGGGCGGAATATGGCTACACCTTC
CDR3aa: CASSLGTGAEYGYTF

abundance: few
d_gene: .
len: 11
v_gene: TRBV2
j_gene: TRBJ2-7
CDR3nt: TGTGCCAGCAAGCAGGCCTACGAGCAGTACTTC
CDR3aa: CASKQAYEQYF

abundance: .
d_gene: TRBD2
len: 15
v_gene: TRBV28
j_gene: TRBJ2-7
CDR3nt: TGTGCCAGCAGATCTAGCGGGTTAAGCTCCTACGAGCAGTACTTC
CDR3aa: CASRSSGLSSYEQYF

abundance: .
d_gene: .
len: 13
v_gene: TRBV25-1
j_gene: TRBJ2-7
CDR3nt: TGTGCCAGCAGTGAATTCGGGAGATACGAGCAGTACTTC
CDR3aa: CASSEFGRYEQYF